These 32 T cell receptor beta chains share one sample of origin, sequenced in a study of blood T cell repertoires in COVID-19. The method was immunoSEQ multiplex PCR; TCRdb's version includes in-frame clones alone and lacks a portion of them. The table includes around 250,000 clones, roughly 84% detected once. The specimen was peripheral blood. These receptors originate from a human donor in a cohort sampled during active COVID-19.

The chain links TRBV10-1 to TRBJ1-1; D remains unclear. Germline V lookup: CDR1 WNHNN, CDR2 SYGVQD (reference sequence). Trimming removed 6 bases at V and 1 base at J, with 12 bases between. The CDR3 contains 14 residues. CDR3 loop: CASSGRTENTEAFF. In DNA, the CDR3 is TGCGCCAGCAGCGGCCGTACAGAGAACACTGAAGCTTTCTTT.

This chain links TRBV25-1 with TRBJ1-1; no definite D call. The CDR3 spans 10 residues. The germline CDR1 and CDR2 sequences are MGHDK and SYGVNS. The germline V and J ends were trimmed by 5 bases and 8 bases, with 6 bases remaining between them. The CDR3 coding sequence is TGTGCCAGCAGTCCACGGGAAGCTTTCTTT. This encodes CASSPREAFF.

DNA for the CDR3: TGTGCCAGCAGCCAACCGGGACAGGGAAGCACCGGGGAGCTGTTTTTT. Translated, it gives CASSQPGQGSTGELFF. The rearrangement joins TRBV3-1 (or the pseudogene TRBV3-2) to TRBJ2-2; 9 bases fit TRBD1. Germline V gene lookup returns CDR1 LGHDT and CDR2 YNNKEL (reference sequence). Trimming removed 2 bases from V and 4 bases from J; junction bases left unmatched: 5. The CDR3 spans 16 residues.

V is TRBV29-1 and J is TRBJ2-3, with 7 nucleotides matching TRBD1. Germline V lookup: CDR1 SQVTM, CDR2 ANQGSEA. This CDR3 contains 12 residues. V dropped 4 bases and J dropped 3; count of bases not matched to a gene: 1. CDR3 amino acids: CSVVTGTDTQYF. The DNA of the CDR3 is TGCAGCGTTGTGACAGGGACAGATACGCAGTATTTT.

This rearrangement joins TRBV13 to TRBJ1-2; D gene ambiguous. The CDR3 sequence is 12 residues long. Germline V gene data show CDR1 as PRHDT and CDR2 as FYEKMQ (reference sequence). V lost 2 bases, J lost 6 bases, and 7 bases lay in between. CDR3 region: CASSLLRDGYTF. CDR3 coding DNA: TGTGCCAGCAGCTTATTGAGGGATGGCTACACCTTC. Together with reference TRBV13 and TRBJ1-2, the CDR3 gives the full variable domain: AAGVIQSPRHLIKEKRETATLKCYPIPRHDTVYWYQQGPGQDPQFLISFYEKMQSDKGSIPDRFSAQQFSDYHSELNMSSLELGDSALYFCASSLLRDGYTFGSGTRLTVV.

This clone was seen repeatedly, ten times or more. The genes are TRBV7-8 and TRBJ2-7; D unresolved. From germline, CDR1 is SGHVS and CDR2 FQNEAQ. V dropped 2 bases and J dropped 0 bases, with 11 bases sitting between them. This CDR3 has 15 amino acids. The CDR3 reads CASSLSERSSYEQYF. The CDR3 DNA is TGTGCCAGCAGCTTAAGCGAGAGGAGCTCCTACGAGCAGTACTTC.

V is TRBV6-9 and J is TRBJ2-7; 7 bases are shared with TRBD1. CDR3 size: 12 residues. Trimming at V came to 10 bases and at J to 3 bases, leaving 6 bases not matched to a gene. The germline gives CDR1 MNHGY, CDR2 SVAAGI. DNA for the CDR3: TGTGCCACCCGGGACAGCCGCTACGAGCAGTACTTC. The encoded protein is CATRDSRYEQYF.

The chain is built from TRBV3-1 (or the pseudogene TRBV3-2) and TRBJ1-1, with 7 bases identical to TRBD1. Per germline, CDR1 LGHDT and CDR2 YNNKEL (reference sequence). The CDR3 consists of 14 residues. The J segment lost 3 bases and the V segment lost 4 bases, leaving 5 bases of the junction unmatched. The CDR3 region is CASSLRQGDTEAFF. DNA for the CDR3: TGTGCCAGCAGCCTAAGACAGGGAGACACTGAAGCTTTCTTT.

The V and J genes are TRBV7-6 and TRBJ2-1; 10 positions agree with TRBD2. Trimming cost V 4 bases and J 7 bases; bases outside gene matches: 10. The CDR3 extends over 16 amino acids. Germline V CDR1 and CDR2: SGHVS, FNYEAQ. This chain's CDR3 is CASSSSGRAKYNEQFF. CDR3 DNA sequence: TGTGCCAGCAGCTCCAGCGGGAGGGCCAAGTATAATGAGCAGTTCTTC. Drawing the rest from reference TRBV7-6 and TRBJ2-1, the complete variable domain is GAGVSQSPRYKVTKRGQDVALRCDPISGHVSLYWYRQALGQGPEFLTYFNYEAQQDKSGLPNDRFSAERPEGSISTLTIQRTEQRDSAMYRCASSSSGRAKYNEQFFGPGTRLTVL.

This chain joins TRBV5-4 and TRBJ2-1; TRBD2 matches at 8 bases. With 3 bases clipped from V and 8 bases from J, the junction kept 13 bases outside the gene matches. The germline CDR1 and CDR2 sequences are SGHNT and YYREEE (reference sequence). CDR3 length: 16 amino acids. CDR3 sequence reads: CASSYRSGGTWDEQFF. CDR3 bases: TGTGCCAGCAGCTATAGATCGGGGGGGACTTGGGATGAGCAGTTCTTC.

The CDR3 sequence: CASKVGGYTGELFF. The DNA for the CDR3 is TGTGCCAGCAAGGTCGGGGGGTACACCGGGGAGCTGTTTTTT. The rearrangement uses TRBV2 and TRBJ2-2; 7 nucleotides line up with TRBD2. Germline V gene data show CDR1 as SNHLY and CDR2 as FYNNEI. V lost 7 bases and J lost 3; bases outside the gene matches: 5. The CDR3 loop spans 14 amino acids.

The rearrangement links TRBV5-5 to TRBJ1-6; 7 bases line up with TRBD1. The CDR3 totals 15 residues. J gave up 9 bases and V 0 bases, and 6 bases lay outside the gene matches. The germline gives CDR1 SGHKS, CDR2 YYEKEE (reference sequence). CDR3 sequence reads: CASSLATGAFSPLHF. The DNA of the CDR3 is TGTGCCAGCAGCTTGGCCACAGGGGCCTTTTCACCCCTCCACTTT.

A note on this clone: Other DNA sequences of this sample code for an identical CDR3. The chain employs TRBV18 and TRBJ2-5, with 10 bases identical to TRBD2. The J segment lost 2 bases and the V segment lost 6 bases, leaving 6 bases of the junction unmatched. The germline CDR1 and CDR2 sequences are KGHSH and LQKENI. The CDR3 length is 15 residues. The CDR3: CASSSGLAVQETQYF. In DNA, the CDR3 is TGTGCCAGCTCCTCAGGACTAGCGGTACAAGAGACCCAGTACTTC.

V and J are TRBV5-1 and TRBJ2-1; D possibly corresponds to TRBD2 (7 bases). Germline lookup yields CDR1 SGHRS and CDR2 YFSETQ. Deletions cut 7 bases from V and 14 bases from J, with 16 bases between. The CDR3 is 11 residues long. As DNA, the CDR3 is TGCGCCAGCGGGGGGGCGGGAGAAGAGTTCTTC. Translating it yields CASGGAGEEFF.

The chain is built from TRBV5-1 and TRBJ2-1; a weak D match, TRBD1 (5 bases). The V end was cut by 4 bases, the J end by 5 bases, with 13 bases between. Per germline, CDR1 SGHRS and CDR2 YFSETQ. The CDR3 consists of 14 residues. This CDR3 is CASSPDRTNNEQFF. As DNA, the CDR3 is TGCGCCAGCAGCCCGGACCGGACAAACAATGAGCAGTTCTTC.

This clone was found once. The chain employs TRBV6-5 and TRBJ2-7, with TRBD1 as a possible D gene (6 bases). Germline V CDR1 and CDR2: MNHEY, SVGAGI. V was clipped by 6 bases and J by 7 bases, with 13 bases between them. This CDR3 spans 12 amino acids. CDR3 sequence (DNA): TGTGCCAGCAGGGCCCAGGGGCTGGAGCAGTACTTC. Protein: CASRAQGLEQYF.

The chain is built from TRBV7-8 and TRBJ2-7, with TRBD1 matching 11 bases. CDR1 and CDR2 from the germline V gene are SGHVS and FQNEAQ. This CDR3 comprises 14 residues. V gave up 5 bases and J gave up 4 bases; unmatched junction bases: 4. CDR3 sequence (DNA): TGTGCCAGCAGCAGAGGGGACAGGGGGTACGAGCAGTACTTC. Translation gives CASSRGDRGYEQYF. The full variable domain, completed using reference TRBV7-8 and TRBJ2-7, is GAGVSQSPRYKVAKRGQDVALRCDPISGHVSLFWYQQALGQGPEFLTYFQNEAQLDKSGLPSDRFFAERPEGSVSTLKIQRTQQEDSAVYLCASSRGDRGYEQYFGPGTRLTVT.

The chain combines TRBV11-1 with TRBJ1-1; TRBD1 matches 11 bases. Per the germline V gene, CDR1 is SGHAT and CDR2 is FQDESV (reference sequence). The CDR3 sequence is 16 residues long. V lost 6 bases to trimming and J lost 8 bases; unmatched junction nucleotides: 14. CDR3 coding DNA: TGTGCCAGCAGTCCCATGGCCGGACAGGGGGCTTCCGAAGCTTTCTTT. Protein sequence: CASSPMAGQGASEAFF.

CDR3 sequence reads: CASIADRVNTEAFF. In DNA, the CDR3 is TGTGCCAGTATCGCGGACAGGGTGAACACTGAAGCTTTCTTT. The chain couples TRBV19 to TRBJ1-1; TRBD1 matches 8 bases. With V trimmed by 7 bases and J by 0 bases, 4 bases remained unmatched. Germline V CDR1 and CDR2: LNHDA, SQIVND (reference sequence). This CDR3 has 14 residues.

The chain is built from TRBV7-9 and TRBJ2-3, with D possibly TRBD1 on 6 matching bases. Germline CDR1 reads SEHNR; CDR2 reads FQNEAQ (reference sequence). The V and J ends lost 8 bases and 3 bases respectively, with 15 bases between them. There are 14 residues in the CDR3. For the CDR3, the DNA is TGTGCCAGCTGGACACAGGGAAGAACAGATACGCAGTATTTT. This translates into CASWTQGRTDTQYF. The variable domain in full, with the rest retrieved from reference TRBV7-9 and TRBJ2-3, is DTGVSQNPRHKITKRGQNVTFRCDPISEHNRLYWYRQTLGQGPEFLTYFQNEAQLEKSRLLSDRFSAERPKGSFSTLEIQRTEQGDSAMYLCASWTQGRTDTQYFGPGTRLTVL.

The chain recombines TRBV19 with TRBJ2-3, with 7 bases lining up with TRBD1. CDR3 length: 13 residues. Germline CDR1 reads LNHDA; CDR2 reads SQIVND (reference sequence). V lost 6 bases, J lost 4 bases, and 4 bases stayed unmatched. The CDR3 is CASRPTGADTQYF. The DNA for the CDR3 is TGTGCCAGTAGGCCTACAGGGGCAGATACGCAGTATTTT.

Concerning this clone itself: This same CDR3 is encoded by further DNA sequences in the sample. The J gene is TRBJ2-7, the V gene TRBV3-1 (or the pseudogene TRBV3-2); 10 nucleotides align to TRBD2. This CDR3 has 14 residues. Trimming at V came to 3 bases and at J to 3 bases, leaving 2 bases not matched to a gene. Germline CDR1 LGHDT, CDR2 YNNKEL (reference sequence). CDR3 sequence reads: CASSQSSGSYEQYF. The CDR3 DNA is TGTGCCAGCAGCCAGTCTAGCGGGAGCTACGAGCAGTACTTC.

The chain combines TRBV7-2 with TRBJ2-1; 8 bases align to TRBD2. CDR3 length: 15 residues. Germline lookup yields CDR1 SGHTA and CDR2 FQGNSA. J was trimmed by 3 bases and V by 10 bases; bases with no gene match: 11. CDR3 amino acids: CATRSGGGSYNEQFF. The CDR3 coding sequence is TGTGCCACCCGATCCGGGGGGGGGAGCTACAATGAGCAGTTCTTC.

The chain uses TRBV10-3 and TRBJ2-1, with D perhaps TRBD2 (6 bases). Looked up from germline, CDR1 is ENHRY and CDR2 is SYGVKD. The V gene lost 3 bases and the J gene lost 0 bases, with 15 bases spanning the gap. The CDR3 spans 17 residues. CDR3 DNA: TGTGCCATCAGTGAAGGGACTTTATTTAGCTCCTACAATGAGCAGTTCTTC. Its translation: CAISEGTLFSSYNEQFF.

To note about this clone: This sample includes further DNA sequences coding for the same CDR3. In DNA, the CDR3 is TGTGCCAGCAGTTACTCCAGGGGCACTGAAGCTTTCTTT. Protein: CASSYSRGTEAFF. This chain connects TRBV6-5 to TRBJ1-1; D perhaps matches TRBD1 (6 bases). Germline CDR1 MNHEY, CDR2 SVGAGI. The V end was cut by 0 bases, the J end by 4 bases, with 6 bases between. CDR3 size: 13 residues.

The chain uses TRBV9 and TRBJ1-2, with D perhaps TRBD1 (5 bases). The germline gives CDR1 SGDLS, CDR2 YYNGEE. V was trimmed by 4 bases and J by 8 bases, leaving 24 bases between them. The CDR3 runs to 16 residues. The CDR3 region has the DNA TGTGCCAGCAGCCCTTCCTCCCGGGTGGTCCAGGGAGGCTACACCTTC. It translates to CASSPSSRVVQGGYTF. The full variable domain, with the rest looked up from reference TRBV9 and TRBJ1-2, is DSGVTQTPKHLITATGQRVTLRCSPRSGDLSVYWYQQSLDQGLQFLIQYYNGEERAKGNILERFSAQQFPDLHSELNLSSLELGDSALYFCASSPSSRVVQGGYTFGSGTRLTVV.

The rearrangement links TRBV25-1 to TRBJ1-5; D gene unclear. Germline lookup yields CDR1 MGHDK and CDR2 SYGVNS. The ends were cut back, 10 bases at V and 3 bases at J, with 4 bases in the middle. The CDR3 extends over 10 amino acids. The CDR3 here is CATHNQPQHF. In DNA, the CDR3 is TGTGCCACCCACAATCAGCCCCAGCATTTT.

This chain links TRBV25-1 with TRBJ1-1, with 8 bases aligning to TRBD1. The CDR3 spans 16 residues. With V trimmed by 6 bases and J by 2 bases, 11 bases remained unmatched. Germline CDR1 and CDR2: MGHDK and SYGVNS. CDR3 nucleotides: TGTGCCAGCAGATCGGTGGGGACAGGAGGTAACACTGAAGCTTTCTTT. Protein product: CASRSVGTGGNTEAFF.

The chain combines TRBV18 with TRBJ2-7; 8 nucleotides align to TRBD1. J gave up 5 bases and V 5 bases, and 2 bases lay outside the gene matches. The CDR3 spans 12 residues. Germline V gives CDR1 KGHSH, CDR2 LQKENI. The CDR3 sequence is CASSRQGNEQYF. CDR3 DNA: TGTGCCAGCTCAAGACAGGGGAACGAGCAGTACTTC.

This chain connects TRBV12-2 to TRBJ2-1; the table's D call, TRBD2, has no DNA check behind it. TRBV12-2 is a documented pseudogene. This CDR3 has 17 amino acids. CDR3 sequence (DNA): TGTGCAAGTCGCTTATCCAGGACTAGGCCCTCCTACAATGAGCAGTTCTTC. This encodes CASRLSRTRPSYNEQFF.

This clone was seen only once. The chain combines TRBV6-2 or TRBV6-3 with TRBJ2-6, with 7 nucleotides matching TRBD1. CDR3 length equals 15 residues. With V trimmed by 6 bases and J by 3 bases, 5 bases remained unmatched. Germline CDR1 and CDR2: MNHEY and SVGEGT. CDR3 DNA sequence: TGTGCCAGCAGCCGAACAGGGGATGGGGCCAACGTCCTGACTTTC. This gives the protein CASSRTGDGANVLTF.

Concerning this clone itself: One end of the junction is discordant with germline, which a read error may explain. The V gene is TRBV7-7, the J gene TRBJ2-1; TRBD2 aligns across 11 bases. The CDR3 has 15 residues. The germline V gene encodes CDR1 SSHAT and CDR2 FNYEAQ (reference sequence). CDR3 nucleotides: TGTGCTAGCAGCTTACGGCTAGCGGGAGGATATGAGCAGTTCTTC. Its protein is CASSLRLAGGYEQFF.